The clone carrying this T cell receptor beta chain was seen a few times. The data derive from a study of response to subunit inactivated influenza vaccine. The CDR3 extends over 15 amino acids. The V gene's germline CDR1 is MNHEY and CDR2 SVGAGI. J was trimmed by 7 bases and V by 2 bases; bases with no gene match: 7. TCRdb fed the RT-PCR reads into MiXCR, producing one record per CDR3 protein. Counted here are hundreds of thousands of distinct CDR3 sequences, about a fifth occurring once; the ten biggest clones make up roughly a tenth. The chain uses TRBV6-5 and TRBJ2-1; TRBD1 aligns across 8 bases. Sequenced here: PBMCs from blood, sampled 5 days after vaccination. This TCR came from a man aged 50 or older who received an inactivated influenza vaccine. The DNA for the CDR3 is TGTGCCAGCAGTTACAACCAGGGGGCGCGGAATGAGCAGTTCTTC. Translation: CASSYNQGARNEQFF.